The 11 T cell receptor beta chains below all came from one sample that was sequenced in a study of blood T cells in healthy people across ages. Primed by a sample-barcoded 5' primer and a J-beta primer mix, a second PCR proceeded for 7 to 11 cycles. TCRdb redid the calling of the 5' RACE reads with MiXCR, one entry per CDR3 protein. The table has 600,000 or so distinct CDR3 sequences, over 20% seen once. Sequenced material: blood. Source of these receptors: a man aged 65 to 85 in good health.

This clonotype has a handful of counts. The V and J genes are TRBV5-1 and TRBJ2-1; 11 positions match TRBD2. CDR3 length equals 14 residues. Germline CDR1 and CDR2: SGHRS and YFSETQ. The V segment lost 4 bases and the J segment 6 bases; nucleotides outside the gene matches: 3. CDR3 in amino acids: CASSIGTSGNEQFF. The CDR3 coding sequence is TGCGCCAGCAGCATAGGGACTAGCGGCAATGAGCAGTTCTTC. Filled out from reference TRBV5-1 and TRBJ2-1, the complete variable domain reads KAGVTQTPRYLIKTRGQQVTLSCSPISGHRSVSWYQQTPGQGLQFLFEYFSETQRNKGNFPGRFSGRQFSNSRSEMNVSTLELGDSALYLCASSIGTSGNEQFFGPGTRLTVL.

This clonotype was counted only a few times. The chain is built from TRBV3-1 and TRBJ1-5; 7 bases agree with TRBD1. Germline CDR1 LGHDT, CDR2 YNNKEL (reference sequence). Trimming removed 4 bases from V and 4 bases from J; junction bases left unmatched: 4. This CDR3 comprises 14 residues. The CDR3 sequence: CASSPAGQNQPQHF. The CDR3, as DNA: TGTGCCAGCAGCCCAGCGGGACAGAATCAGCCCCAGCATTTT.

The gene calls are TRBV2 and TRBJ2-1, with TRBD2 identical over 12 bases. The CDR3 loop spans 18 amino acids. Looked up from germline, CDR1 is SNHLY and CDR2 is FYNNEI. Trimming cost V 4 bases and J 1 base; bases outside gene matches: 8. CDR3 in DNA: TGTGCCAGCAGTGCTAGCGGGAGGGCCGGAAGTTCCTACAATGAGCAGTTCTTC. Its protein product is CASSASGRAGSSYNEQFF.

This clonotype was observed a single time. J is TRBJ2-3 and V is TRBV7-2; D unclear. V was trimmed by 1 base and J by 5 bases, leaving 10 bases between them. The CDR3 is made up of 14 amino acids. Looked up from germline, CDR1 is SGHTA and CDR2 is FQGNSA. CDR3 nucleotides: TGTGCCAGCAGCTTAGACAGCGTTGTAGATACGCAGTATTTT. Amino acids: CASSLDSVVDTQYF.

There are a few counts of this clonotype. The rearrangement joins TRBV7-2 to TRBJ2-5; D is possibly TRBD1 (6 bases). The ends were cut back, 5 bases at V and 2 bases at J, with 15 bases in the middle. CDR1 is SGHTA, CDR2 FQGNSA, per germline. This CDR3 comprises 15 residues. For the CDR3, the DNA is TGTGCCAGCAGCCTGAACACAGGGTTACAAGAGACCCAGTACTTC. This translates into CASSLNTGLQETQYF.

This clonotype was detected only a few times. The rearrangement joins TRBV6-6 to TRBJ1-5; D is uncertain. Germline lookup yields CDR1 MNHNY and CDR2 SVGAGI (reference sequence). V lost 8 bases, J lost 2 bases, and 13 bases lay in between. This CDR3 is built from 14 residues. The CDR3 nucleotides are TGTGCCAGCTCATGGAGGGATGGCAATCAGCCCCAGCATTTT. Protein: CASSWRDGNQPQHF.

The chain employs TRBV20-1 and TRBJ2-2, with 7 bases aligning to TRBD2. The V segment lost 3 bases and the J segment 1 base; nucleotides outside the gene matches: 2. CDR3 size: 14 residues. Germline V gives CDR1 DFQATT, CDR2 SNEGSKA (reference sequence). The CDR3 DNA reads TGCAGTGCTAGTTTAGCGGGGAACACCGGGGAGCTGTTTTTT. Translation: CSASLAGNTGELFF.

This chain uses TRBV19 with TRBJ2-5; D remains unclear. Gene TRBJ2-1 matches the end of the DNA better, so the J call may be wrong. CDR1 and CDR2 from the germline V gene are LNHDA and SQIVND (reference sequence). This CDR3 region has 13 residues. CDR3 protein: CASSITSYNEQFF. CDR3 sequence (DNA): TGTGCCAGTAGTATCACGTCTTACAATGAGCAGTTCTTC.

The table lists this clonotype with a few counts. The gene calls are TRBV28 and TRBJ1-2, with D maybe TRBD1 (6 bases). The CDR3 is 13 amino acids. CDR1 is MDHEN, CDR2 SYDVKM, per germline. With 5 bases removed from V and 1 base from J, the gap between germline ends came to 8 bases. Here the CDR3 DNA reads TGTGCCAGCAGTGGGACAATTAACTATGGCTACACCTTC. Its protein is CASSGTINYGYTF.

V gene TRBV20-1 combines with J gene TRBJ2-3, with D tentatively TRBD2 (5 bases). Germline V gene data show CDR1 as DFQATT and CDR2 as SNEGSKA (reference sequence). CDR3 length equals 14 residues. Trimming pared 1 base from V and 5 bases from J, leaving 13 bases between. CDR3 amino acids: CSARADSSGDTQYF. DNA of the CDR3: TGCAGTGCTAGAGCGGACTCCTCTGGAGATACGCAGTATTTT.

The sample holds a few counts of this clonotype. The rearrangement links TRBV5-6 to TRBJ2-3; 7 nucleotides match TRBD2. The CDR3 has 15 amino acids. The ends lost 1 base at V and 4 bases at J; junction bases unmatched: 6. Germline V gene sequence: CDR1 SGHDT, CDR2 YYEEEE. For the CDR3, the DNA is TGTGCCAGCAGCTTGAGAAGCGGGATAGCAGATACGCAGTATTTT. This encodes CASSLRSGIADTQYF.